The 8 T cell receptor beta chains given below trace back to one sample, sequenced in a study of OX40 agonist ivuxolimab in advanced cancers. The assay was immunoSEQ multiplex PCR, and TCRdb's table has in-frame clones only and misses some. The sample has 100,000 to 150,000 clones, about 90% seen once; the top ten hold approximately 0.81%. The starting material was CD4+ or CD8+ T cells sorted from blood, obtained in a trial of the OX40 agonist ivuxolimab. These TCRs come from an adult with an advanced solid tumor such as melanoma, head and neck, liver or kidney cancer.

The CDR3 DNA is TGTGCTAGTGGTTTGGTCCCCCCCTTTGAAGCTTTCTTT. It encodes CASGLVPPFEAFF. This rearrangement joins TRBV12-5 to TRBJ1-1; D unresolved. The CDR3 loop spans 13 amino acids. Looked up from germline, CDR1 is LGHNT and CDR2 is FRNRAP. V dropped 0 bases and J dropped 7 bases, with 9 bases sitting between them.

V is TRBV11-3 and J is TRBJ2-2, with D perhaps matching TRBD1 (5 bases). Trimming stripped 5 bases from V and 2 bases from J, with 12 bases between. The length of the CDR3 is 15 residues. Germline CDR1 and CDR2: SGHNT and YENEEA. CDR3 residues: CASSARQTNTGELFF. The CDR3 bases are TGTGCCAGCAGCGCCCGACAGACTAACACCGGGGAGCTGTTTTTT.

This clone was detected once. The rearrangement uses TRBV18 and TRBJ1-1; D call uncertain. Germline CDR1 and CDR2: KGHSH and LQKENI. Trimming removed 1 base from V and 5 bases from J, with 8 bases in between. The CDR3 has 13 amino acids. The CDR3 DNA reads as TGTGCCAGCTCACCACTTGAGAGGACTGAAGCTTTCTTT. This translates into CASSPLERTEAFF.

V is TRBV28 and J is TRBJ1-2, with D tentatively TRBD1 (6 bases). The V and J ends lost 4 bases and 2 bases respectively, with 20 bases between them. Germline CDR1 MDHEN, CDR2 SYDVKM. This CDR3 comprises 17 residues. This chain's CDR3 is CASSSRGGSRGNYGYTF. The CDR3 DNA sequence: TGTGCCAGCAGTTCCCGGGGGGGCTCGCGGGGGAACTATGGCTACACCTTC.

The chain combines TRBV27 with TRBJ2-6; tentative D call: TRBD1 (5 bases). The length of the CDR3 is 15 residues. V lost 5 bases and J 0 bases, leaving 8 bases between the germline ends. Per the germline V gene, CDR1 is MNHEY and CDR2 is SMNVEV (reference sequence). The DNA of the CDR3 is TGTGCCAGCAGTCCCGGACACTCTGGGGCCAACGTCCTGACTTTC. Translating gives CASSPGHSGANVLTF.

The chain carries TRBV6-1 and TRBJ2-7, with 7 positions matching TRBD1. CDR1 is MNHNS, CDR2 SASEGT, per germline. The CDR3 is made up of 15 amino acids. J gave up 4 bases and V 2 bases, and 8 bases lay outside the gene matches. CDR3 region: CASSESPGQMYEQYF. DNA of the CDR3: TGTGCCAGCAGTGAATCCCCGGGACAGATGTACGAGCAGTACTTC.

CDR3 in DNA: TGCGCCAGCAGCTTGGTGCGTTTTCGAGGGAACCAAGAGACCCAGTACTTC. Amino acids: CASSLVRFRGNQETQYF. The genes are TRBV5-1 and TRBJ2-5, with a possible D match to TRBD2 (5 bases). Trimming cost V 0 bases and J 0 bases, with 15 bases left between them. This CDR3 has 17 amino acids. The V gene's germline CDR1 is SGHRS and CDR2 YFSETQ.

The CDR3 spells CASSEGLVITGELFF. CDR3 in DNA: TGTGCCAGCAGTGAAGGACTAGTTATCACCGGGGAGCTGTTTTTT. This chain joins TRBV6-1 and TRBJ2-2; perhaps TRBD2 as D (6 bases). V lost 1 base to trimming and J lost 4 bases, with 10 bases between them. CDR3 size: 15 residues. Germline V gives CDR1 MNHNS, CDR2 SASEGT.